Listed here are 13 T cell receptor beta chains from one sample, sequenced in a study of neurological immune-mediated disorders. TCRdb called the 5' RACE reads again in MiXCR, with one record for every CDR3 protein. This sample has over 65,000 distinct CDR3 sequences; roughly 9% occur once, and the top ten carry 1.7%. Sequencing input: PBMCs. The receptors were gathered from a man aged 45-60 years in good health.

Ten or more counts support this clonotype. The V call is TRBV4-1, the J call TRBJ1-1; D is ambiguous. The V end was cut by 7 bases, the J end by 0 bases, with 9 bases between. Germline assignment: CDR1 MGHRA and CDR2 YSYEKL. The CDR3 contains 13 residues. Here the CDR3 reads CASKGPMNTEAFF. CDR3 in DNA: TGCGCCAGCAAAGGACCCATGAACACTGAAGCTTTCTTT.

At least ten counts were recorded for this clonotype. The chain employs TRBV5-1 and TRBJ2-3; 8 bases are a match to TRBD1. CDR3 length equals 15 residues. V was pared by 6 bases and J by 6 bases, with 12 bases of the junction left unmatched. Germline assignment: CDR1 SGHRS and CDR2 YFSETQ. Written as DNA, the CDR3 is TGCGCCAGCACCTCCCTCCGGGACAGGACCGATACGCAGTATTTT. This gives the protein CASTSLRDRTDTQYF.

Many counts were recorded for this clonotype. The chain links TRBV28 to TRBJ1-2; D is perhaps TRBD1 (5 bases). Germline-derived CDR1 and CDR2 are MDHEN and SYDVKM. V was trimmed by 2 bases and J by 8 bases, leaving 21 bases between them. The length of the CDR3 is 16 residues. The CDR3 region is CASSLRLSGRGEGYTF. CDR3 DNA: TGTGCCAGCAGTTTAAGATTATCGGGGCGGGGAGAAGGCTACACCTTC.

This clonotype appeared many times. The CDR3 sequence is CASTLSLNQPQHF. As DNA, the CDR3 is TGTGCCAGCACCTTATCCCTGAATCAGCCCCAGCATTTT. The chain couples TRBV5-5 to TRBJ1-5, with D unresolved. V lost 6 bases and J lost 4, with 11 bases in between. Germline CDR1 is SGHKS and CDR2 is YYEKEE (reference sequence). The CDR3 totals 13 residues.

This clonotype was counted at least ten times. The chain combines TRBV7-6 with TRBJ2-4, with 8 bases aligning to TRBD1. Per the germline V gene, CDR1 is SGHVS and CDR2 is FNYEAQ. J was trimmed by 4 bases and V by 5 bases; bases with no gene match: 4. The CDR3 runs to 14 residues. CDR3 in DNA: TGTGCCAGCAGCCCTGGACAGGGAAAAAACATTCAGTACTTC. It yields the protein CASSPGQGKNIQYF.

This clonotype was detected many times. The chain has TRBV29-1 and TRBJ2-4; tentatively, D is TRBD2 (5 bases). The CDR3 sequence is 14 residues long. CDR1 is SQVTM, CDR2 ANQGSEA, per germline. V lost 4 bases, J lost 7 bases, and 17 bases lay in between. CDR3 amino acids: CSVGASTAPNIQYF. The CDR3 nucleotides read TGCAGCGTTGGGGCTAGCACGGCTCCGAACATTCAGTACTTC.

This clonotype appeared many times. The V call is TRBV14, the J call TRBJ1-2; 12 nucleotides line up with TRBD1. The germline gives CDR1 SGHDN, CDR2 FVKESK. The CDR3 has 18 residues. Unmatched junction bases numbered 13, after V lost 1 base and J lost 7 bases. The CDR3 DNA reads as TGTGCCAGCAGCCAAGTAGTCCAGCCGGGACAGGGGGCGTTTGGCTACACCTTC. Translated: CASSQVVQPGQGAFGYTF.

This clonotype was counted at least ten times. The germline gene is not matched at one end of the junction; a read error may be the cause. The chain joins TRBV6-5 to TRBJ2-5; possibly TRBD2 for D (5 bases). Germline CDR1 MNHEY, CDR2 SVGAGI. The CDR3 spans 15 residues. As DNA, the CDR3 is TGTGCCAGCAGCTCACCCCTCGGACGGACGAACCCCGGGGACTTC. This codes for CASSSPLGRTNPGDF.

The chain links TRBV9 to TRBJ1-2; D unresolved. CDR1 and CDR2 (germline): SGDLS, YYNGEE. The CDR3 loop spans 13 amino acids. Deletions cut 3 bases from V and 4 bases from J, with 10 bases between. CDR3 DNA: TGTGCCAGCAGCGCCAGTGAGTGCTATGGCTACACCTTC. The encoded protein is CASSASECYGYTF.

The table lists this clonotype with many counts. This rearrangement joins TRBV12-3 or TRBV12-4 to TRBJ1-1, with a tentative D call TRBD1 (5 bases). This CDR3 is 14 amino acids long. V was pared by 3 bases and J by 4 bases, with 12 bases between. The CDR3 DNA reads as TGTGCCAGCAGTTTCCTGGGGGAGGCCACTGAAGCTTTCTTT. Its protein is CASSFLGEATEAFF.

This clonotype showed up many times. This chain uses TRBV5-5 with TRBJ1-6; 10 bases align to TRBD1. After removal of 0 bases from V and 8 bases from J, the junction contained 5 bases not matched to a gene. The CDR3 extends over 16 amino acids. CDR1 and CDR2 (germline): SGHKS, YYEKEE (reference sequence). DNA for the CDR3: TGTGCCAGCAGCTTGGCCTTCGGACAGGGGGATTCACCCCTCCACTTT. It yields the protein CASSLAFGQGDSPLHF.

This clonotype was counted many times. The chain is built from TRBV28 and TRBJ2-2; the D is unclear. The V gene's germline CDR1 is MDHEN and CDR2 SYDVKM. The V end was cut by 2 bases, the J end by 10 bases, with 17 bases between. The CDR3 spans 15 residues. The CDR3 coding sequence is TGTGCCAGCAGTTTAGTCGGTTCGGTCGTCGAGGAGCTGTTTTTT. Translating it yields CASSLVGSVVEELFF.

This clonotype was seen repeatedly, ten times or more. The chain joins TRBV5-1 to TRBJ1-4; D unclear. CDR1 and CDR2 (germline): SGHRS, YFSETQ. V gave up 4 bases and J gave up 8 bases, with 9 bases separating them. The CDR3 contains 12 residues. The CDR3 reads CASSAGREKLFF. DNA of the CDR3: TGCGCCAGCAGCGCCGGACGGGAAAAACTGTTTTTT.